The T cell receptor beta chain under discussion was sequenced for a study of blood T cells in healthy people across ages. With a J-beta primer mix and a sample-barcoded 5' primer, a second PCR ran roughly 6 to 11 cycles. TCRdb ran MiXCR on the 5' RACE reads and lists one entry per CDR3 protein. The repertoire holds 1.5 million to 2 million distinct CDR3 sequences, with roughly 43% as singletons. Germline-derived CDR1 and CDR2 are LGHDT and YNNKEL (reference sequence). CDR3 length: 14 residues. Worth noting for this clonotype: The germline gene is not matched at one end of the junction; a read error may be the cause.

The clonotype originates from a human donor in good health. The source material was blood. The V call is TRBV3-1, the J call TRBJ2-1; 11 bases fit TRBD2. The chain's CDR3 is CASSKGLADDEQFF. The CDR3 region has the DNA TGCGCCAGCAGTAAGGGACTAGCGGATGATGAGCAGTTCTTC.